This T cell receptor beta chain derives from a study of shared clonotypes between healthy human individuals. Clones were read by immunoSEQ multiplex PCR, and TCRdb kept only the in-frame ones, dropping some. The sample carries about 1.5 million clones, 95% to 99% recorded once. It was into CD45RA+ naive and CD45RA-negative memory subsets that the CD4+ cells were split. Sequenced sample: naive CD4+ T cells sorted from blood. Described subset: CD45RA+ positively selected. The receptor was derived from a man under 40 in good health.

The DNA of the CDR3 is TGTGCCAGCAGCTTAGGGACACTAGCGGCCAGAGATACGCAGTATTTT. It specifies CASSLGTLAARDTQYF. The chain couples TRBV11-2 to TRBJ2-3; 8 bases match TRBD2. The CDR3 consists of 16 residues. V was clipped by 1 base and J by 5 bases; unmatched bases: 8. Germline V lookup: CDR1 SGHAT, CDR2 FQNNGV. The complete variable domain, with remaining parts taken from reference TRBV11-2 and TRBJ2-3, reads EAGVAQSPRYKIIEKRQSVAFWCNPISGHATLYWYQQILGQGPKLLIQFQNNGVVDDSQLPKDRFSAERLKGVDSTLKIQPAKLEDSAVYLCASSLGTLAARDTQYFGPGTRLTVL.